This T cell receptor (beta chain) was recovered during a study of cytomegalovirus exposure and HLA in healthy donors. Concerning this clone: What it binds is unknown.

CDR3 length: 12 amino acids. The V gene's germline CDR1 is SGDLS and CDR2 YYNGEE. V was cut by 0 bases and J by 8 bases, with 8 bases left in between. Study results and caveats: Highest at DRB1 and lowest at HLA-C, TCR association rates differed among HLA loci in a later analysis. In a later analysis, at a false discovery rate of 0.05, approximately 15,000 TCR beta sequences matched HLA alleles. Sequencing probably produced one cluster of sequence variants that were highly shared. Most TCR sequences were rare, but some public TCRs occurred in many donors.

In the PCR, 60 Vbeta and 13 Jbeta primers were used. Data came from immunoSEQ multiplex PCR; TCRdb stores just in-frame clones and leaves some out. The sample carries 200,000 to 300,000 clones, 85% recorded once. The sequence derives from a girl between 2 and 10 years old in good health and CMV-seronegative. The sequencing input was PBMCs. The V and J genes are TRBV9 and TRBJ1-2, with D unresolved. CDR3: CASSVVRGGYTF. The CDR3 region has the DNA TGTGCCAGCAGCGTAGTTCGAGGAGGCTACACCTTC.